This T cell receptor beta chain was identified during a study of shared clonotypes between healthy human individuals. Findings of the study overall: The study sampled only blood, and tissue repertoires likely differ. With a few donors compared, about 5% of naive CD4 clonotypes were shared. Naive subsets generally had larger estimated richness than memory subsets.

Of note for this clone: As yet, its antigen is unknown.

Trimming shortened V by 9 bases and J by 9 bases, and 11 bases separated the two germline ends. The CDR3 has 10 residues. The V gene's germline CDR1 is MDHEN and CDR2 SYDVKM. The deep-level immunoSEQ assay was used. Profiled with immunoSEQ multiplex PCR; TCRdb holds only in-frame clones, not every one. In the table there are about 2.4 million clones, just over 90% of which are singletons. V is TRBV28 and J is TRBJ1-2; D is perhaps TRBD1 (5 bases). The receptor comes from a young man in good health. Specimen: naive CD4+ T cells sorted from blood. Subset: CD45RA+ positively selected. CDR3 sequence (DNA): TGTGCCAGTGGGGGTACTAGCTACACCTTC. Its translation is CASGGTSYTF.